This is a list of T cell receptor beta chains from one sample in a study of graft-versus-host responses after intestinal transplantation. Produced via immunoSEQ multiplex PCR; TCRdb's table is partial and in-frame only. This table has some 110,000 clones, 85% to 95% appearing once. Antigen specificity for these receptors is unknown. The starting material was unstimulated CD8+ T cells sorted from spleen or lymph node cells, obtained before transplant. The receptor source for this set is a human donor who was the organ donor for an intestinal transplant. Each CDR3 is given with its conserved first and last residue. Each record gives: V gene, D gene, J gene, clone size, CDR3 DNA, CDR3 protein. A D gene is named only where the DNA matches it firmly. Clone size appears in some rows only: once, few, many, or a class for an expanded clone.

v_gene: TRBV4-1; d_gene: NA; j_gene: TRBJ2-1; abundance: NA; CDR3nt: TGCGCCAGCAGCCAAGAAGACAGACTATCCTACAATGAGCAGTTCTTC; CDR3aa: CASSQEDRLSYNEQFF
v_gene: TRBV5-1; d_gene: NA; j_gene: TRBJ2-5; abundance: NA; CDR3nt: TGCGCCAGCAGCTCATTGTTGGGGGGATTGGCGGGGAGGATTCAAGAGACCCAGTACTTC; CDR3aa: CASSSLLGGLAGRIQETQYF
v_gene: TRBV19; d_gene: NA; j_gene: TRBJ2-7; abundance: NA; CDR3nt: TGTGCCAGTAGTATCGAATTCGCAGAGGCCGAAGATTACTACGAGCAGTACTTC; CDR3aa: CASSIEFAEAEDYYEQYF
v_gene: TRBV9; d_gene: NA; j_gene: TRBJ2-1; abundance: NA; CDR3nt: TGTGCCAGCAGCGTAGGGAGCGGGCAAAGCTCCTACAATGAGCAGTTCTTC; CDR3aa: CASSVGSGQSSYNEQFF
v_gene: TRBV29-1; d_gene: NA; j_gene: TRBJ2-3; abundance: NA; CDR3nt: TGCAGCGTTTATGGGGTGGGACACACAGATACGCAGTATTTT; CDR3aa: CSVYGVGHTDTQYF
v_gene: TRBV19; d_gene: TRBD1; j_gene: TRBJ1-2; abundance: NA; CDR3nt: TGTGCCAGGGCTGACCCCCGGGACAGAAGAACCTATGGCTACACCTTC; CDR3aa: CARADPRDRRTYGYTF
v_gene: TRBV11-2; d_gene: TRBD1; j_gene: TRBJ1-1; abundance: NA; CDR3nt: TGTGCCAGCAGCTTAGATAGACCTCTGGGCCCAGGGGGGAACACTGAAGCTTTCTTT; CDR3aa: CASSLDRPLGPGGNTEAFF
v_gene: TRBV27; d_gene: NA; j_gene: TRBJ2-3; abundance: NA; CDR3nt: TGTGCCAGCGGAATCCTTGGGGCTGATACGCAGTATTTT; CDR3aa: CASGILGADTQYF
v_gene: TRBV5-1; d_gene: NA; j_gene: TRBJ1-1; abundance: NA; CDR3nt: TGCGCCAGCAGGGGGCACAGCGAGGCCCTTAACACTGAAGCTTTCTTT; CDR3aa: CASRGHSEALNTEAFF
v_gene: TRBV4-2; d_gene: TRBD1; j_gene: TRBJ2-6; abundance: NA; CDR3nt: TGTGCCAGCAGCCAGGCAGACAGGGGATGGGGGGCCAACGTCCTGACTTTC; CDR3aa: CASSQADRGWGANVLTF
v_gene: TRBV7-3; d_gene: NA; j_gene: TRBJ2-1; abundance: NA; CDR3nt: TGTGCCAGCAGCTCCCACGGGGGTAGCCATGAGCAGTTCTTC; CDR3aa: CASSSHGGSHEQFF
v_gene: TRBV6-5; d_gene: NA; j_gene: TRBJ2-1; abundance: NA; CDR3nt: TGTGCCAGCAGTTATGACGGCGGGCGCAACTACAATGAGCAGTTCTTC; CDR3aa: CASSYDGGRNYNEQFF
v_gene: TRBV19; d_gene: TRBD1; j_gene: TRBJ1-2; abundance: NA; CDR3nt: TGTGCCAGTAGTATTGGACAGGGGCTTAACTATGGCTACACCTTC; CDR3aa: CASSIGQGLNYGYTF
v_gene: TRBV4-1; d_gene: NA; j_gene: TRBJ2-3; abundance: NA; CDR3nt: TGCGCCAGCAGCCAAGAAGGGCCGACAGATACGCAGTATTTT; CDR3aa: CASSQEGPTDTQYF
v_gene: TRBV4-1; d_gene: NA; j_gene: TRBJ2-7; abundance: NA; CDR3nt: TGCGCCAGCAGCCAAGATTACGGGTACGAGCAGTACTTC; CDR3aa: CASSQDYGYEQYF
v_gene: TRBV19; d_gene: TRBD2; j_gene: TRBJ2-1; abundance: NA; CDR3nt: TGTGCCAGTAGCATAGAGACTAGCGGCTCCTACAATGAGCAGTTCTTC; CDR3aa: CASSIETSGSYNEQFF
v_gene: TRBV2; d_gene: NA; j_gene: TRBJ2-2; abundance: once; CDR3nt: TGTGCCAGCAGTGGTTCAGATTGGACCGGGGAGCTGTTTTTT; CDR3aa: CASSGSDWTGELFF
v_gene: TRBV9; d_gene: TRBD2; j_gene: TRBJ2-5; abundance: NA; CDR3nt: TGTGCCAGCAGCGACCCGCCTGGGACTAGCGCTACGTCCCAGTACTTC; CDR3aa: CASSDPPGTSATSQYF
v_gene: TRBV11-2; d_gene: NA; j_gene: TRBJ1-2; abundance: NA; CDR3nt: TGTGCCAGCAGCTTACCTCTACAACGGGGGCGGCAAGGCTACACCTTC; CDR3aa: CASSLPLQRGRQGYTF
v_gene: TRBV29-1; d_gene: NA; j_gene: TRBJ2-7; abundance: NA; CDR3nt: TGCAGCGTTGAAGACGGGTACTCCTACGAGCAGTACTTC; CDR3aa: CSVEDGYSYEQYF
v_gene: TRBV7-8; d_gene: NA; j_gene: TRBJ2-7; abundance: NA; CDR3nt: TGTGCCAGCAGCTTCCTGTTGGGGACGGACCTCTACGAGCAGTACTTC; CDR3aa: CASSFLLGTDLYEQYF
v_gene: TRBV27; d_gene: NA; j_gene: TRBJ2-2; abundance: NA; CDR3nt: TGTGCCAGCAGTTTACTCCGTCTGGGGGGGAACACCGGGGAGCTGTTTTTT; CDR3aa: CASSLLRLGGNTGELFF
v_gene: TRBV4-2; d_gene: TRBD1; j_gene: TRBJ2-2; abundance: NA; CDR3nt: TGTGCCAGCAGCCATCTCACAGGGGGGCTGAACACCGGGGAGCTGTTTTTT; CDR3aa: CASSHLTGGLNTGELFF
v_gene: TRBV12-5; d_gene: NA; j_gene: TRBJ1-5; abundance: NA; CDR3nt: TGTGCTAGTGGTTTGGTACGCGGGTACAGGGCGAATAATCAGCCCCAGCATTTT; CDR3aa: CASGLVRGYRANNQPQHF
v_gene: TRBV5-1; d_gene: NA; j_gene: TRBJ2-5; abundance: NA; CDR3nt: TGCGCCAGCAGCTTGTTAGTCACCTGGGAAGAAGAGACCCAGTACTTC; CDR3aa: CASSLLVTWEEETQYF
v_gene: TRBV9; d_gene: NA; j_gene: TRBJ1-1; abundance: NA; CDR3nt: TGTGCCAGCAGCGTAGACGGACTCACTGAAGCTTTCTTT; CDR3aa: CASSVDGLTEAFF
v_gene: TRBV7-3; d_gene: TRBD1; j_gene: TRBJ2-1; abundance: NA; CDR3nt: TGTGCCAGCAGCCCAATCTCGGGACAGTCCTACAATGAGCAGTTCTTC; CDR3aa: CASSPISGQSYNEQFF
v_gene: TRBV5-4; d_gene: NA; j_gene: TRBJ1-2; abundance: NA; CDR3nt: TGTGCCAGCAGCTTGGCGCCGGAATATGGCTACACCTTC; CDR3aa: CASSLAPEYGYTF
v_gene: TRBV7-9; d_gene: NA; j_gene: TRBJ2-3; abundance: NA; CDR3nt: TGTGCCAGCAGCTCACCGTCGGCCCCAGGGGAGGGCACAGATACGCAGTATTTT; CDR3aa: CASSSPSAPGEGTDTQYF
v_gene: TRBV19; d_gene: NA; j_gene: TRBJ2-1; abundance: NA; CDR3nt: TGTGCCAGTAGTATAGGAGGCGCGGCGGTCTCCTACAATGAGCAGTTCTTC; CDR3aa: CASSIGGAAVSYNEQFF
v_gene: TRBV27; d_gene: TRBD2; j_gene: TRBJ2-1; abundance: NA; CDR3nt: TGTGCCAGCAGTCTCGGGACTACCTACAATGAGCAGTTCTTC; CDR3aa: CASSLGTTYNEQFF
v_gene: TRBV7-2; d_gene: NA; j_gene: TRBJ1-5; abundance: NA; CDR3nt: TGTGCCAGCAGCCGGAGACTCTATCAGCCCCAGCATTTT; CDR3aa: CASSRRLYQPQHF
v_gene: TRBV7-2; d_gene: TRBD2; j_gene: TRBJ2-1; abundance: NA; CDR3nt: TGTGCCAGCAGCGCAACGACTAGCGTCCGTGAGCAGTTCTTC; CDR3aa: CASSATTSVREQFF
v_gene: TRBV5-1; d_gene: TRBD1; j_gene: TRBJ2-2; abundance: NA; CDR3nt: TGCGCCAGCAGCACCCTACCGGGACAGGGATACACCGGGGAGCTGTTTTTT; CDR3aa: CASSTLPGQGYTGELFF
v_gene: TRBV9; d_gene: NA; j_gene: TRBJ1-2; abundance: NA; CDR3nt: TGTGCCAGCAGCCCGGGGGGCCATGGCTACACCTTC; CDR3aa: CASSPGGHGYTF
v_gene: TRBV5-1; d_gene: NA; j_gene: TRBJ2-7; abundance: NA; CDR3nt: TGCGCCAGCAGCTTGGATTACGAGCAGTACTTC; CDR3aa: CASSLDYEQYF
v_gene: TRBV23-1; d_gene: NA; j_gene: TRBJ2-5; abundance: NA; CDR3nt: TGCGCCAGCAGTCACGACGTACCAGAGCGCGAGACCCAGTACTTC; CDR3aa: CASSHDVPERETQYF
v_gene: TRBV5-1; d_gene: NA; j_gene: TRBJ1-3; abundance: NA; CDR3nt: TGCGCCAGCAGCTCCCACAGGTATCCTGGAAACACCATATATTTT; CDR3aa: CASSSHRYPGNTIYF
v_gene: TRBV5-3; d_gene: TRBD1; j_gene: TRBJ2-1; abundance: NA; CDR3nt: TGTGCCAGAAGCTTTGTGGGGCGCGGACAGGGGGGATATCGAGGTGAGCAGTTCTTC; CDR3aa: CARSFVGRGQGGYRGEQFF
v_gene: TRBV2; d_gene: NA; j_gene: TRBJ2-7; abundance: NA; CDR3nt: TGTGCCAGCAGTGAAATAGGGGGCTACGAGCAGTACTTC; CDR3aa: CASSEIGGYEQYF
v_gene: TRBV5-4; d_gene: NA; j_gene: TRBJ2-7; abundance: once; CDR3nt: TGTGCCAGCAGCTTCGGCAGCACCTACGAGCAGTACTTC; CDR3aa: CASSFGSTYEQYF
v_gene: TRBV7-9; d_gene: NA; j_gene: TRBJ2-3; abundance: NA; CDR3nt: TGTGCCAGCAGCTTAGAGGACCGTACGCAGTATTTT; CDR3aa: CASSLEDRTQYF
v_gene: TRBV10-2; d_gene: TRBD2; j_gene: TRBJ2-3; abundance: NA; CDR3nt: TGCGCCAGCATAGGGCTAGCGGATACAGATACGCAGTATTTT; CDR3aa: CASIGLADTDTQYF
v_gene: TRBV10-3; d_gene: NA; j_gene: TRBJ1-2; abundance: NA; CDR3nt: TGTGCCATCAGTGTCGGCGTGGGCCGTGCTTATGGCTACACCTTC; CDR3aa: CAISVGVGRAYGYTF
v_gene: TRBV28; d_gene: NA; j_gene: TRBJ1-1; abundance: NA; CDR3nt: TGTGCCAGCAGTTCGGGACTGCTCGAAGCTTTCTTT; CDR3aa: CASSSGLLEAFF
v_gene: TRBV2; d_gene: NA; j_gene: TRBJ2-7; abundance: NA; CDR3nt: TGTGCCAGCAGCGGTTACGAGCAGTACTTC; CDR3aa: CASSGYEQYF
v_gene: TRBV11-2; d_gene: NA; j_gene: TRBJ2-7; abundance: NA; CDR3nt: TGTGCCAGCAGCTCGGAAGAATACGAGCAGTACTTC; CDR3aa: CASSSEEYEQYF
v_gene: TRBV7-3; d_gene: NA; j_gene: TRBJ2-2; abundance: NA; CDR3nt: TGTGCCAGCAGTTTGGACCCTGTCCCAGCCGGGGAGCTGTTTTTT; CDR3aa: CASSLDPVPAGELFF
v_gene: TRBV4-1; d_gene: NA; j_gene: TRBJ1-1; abundance: NA; CDR3nt: TGCGCCAGCAGCCAACGAACCGTCCAGGTAGCTGCTGAAGCTTTCTTT; CDR3aa: CASSQRTVQVAAEAFF
v_gene: TRBV7-9; d_gene: TRBD2; j_gene: TRBJ2-1; abundance: NA; CDR3nt: TGTGCCAGCAGCTTCCCTAGCGGGACTTACTACAATGAGCAGTTCTTC; CDR3aa: CASSFPSGTYYNEQFF
v_gene: TRBV7-9; d_gene: TRBD2; j_gene: TRBJ2-1; abundance: NA; CDR3nt: TGTGCCAGCAGGGGTACTAGCGGGAAAGGTAATGAGCAGTTCTTC; CDR3aa: CASRGTSGKGNEQFF
v_gene: TRBV7-9; d_gene: TRBD2; j_gene: TRBJ2-1; abundance: NA; CDR3nt: TGTGCCAGCAGCGACACTAGCGGGAGTTTTGAGCAGTTCTTC; CDR3aa: CASSDTSGSFEQFF
v_gene: TRBV12-5; d_gene: NA; j_gene: TRBJ2-7; abundance: NA; CDR3nt: TGTGCTAGTACTAGCTACTCCTACGAGCAGTACTTC; CDR3aa: CASTSYSYEQYF
v_gene: TRBV6-6; d_gene: NA; j_gene: TRBJ2-7; abundance: NA; CDR3nt: TGTGCCAGCAGTTACGCCGGGGACTCCTACGAGCAGTACTTC; CDR3aa: CASSYAGDSYEQYF
v_gene: TRBV4-1; d_gene: NA; j_gene: TRBJ2-7; abundance: NA; CDR3nt: TGCGCCAGCAGCTATAGACAGGACTACGAGCAGTACTTC; CDR3aa: CASSYRQDYEQYF
v_gene: TRBV4-3; d_gene: NA; j_gene: TRBJ2-7; abundance: NA; CDR3nt: TGCGCCAGCAGCCAAGACTTCAGGGGCTACGAGCAGTACTTC; CDR3aa: CASSQDFRGYEQYF